This T cell receptor (beta chain) was sequenced during a study of spatial heterogeneity in lung cancer. Study-wide results and caveats: It was found that expanded intratumoral alpha and beta TCR counts tracked tumor mutation counts.

TCRdb passed the 5' RACE reads through MiXCR, listing each CDR3 protein once. The table has approximately 23,000 distinct CDR3 sequences, approximately 4.3% seen once. The CDR3 has 14 amino acids. Germline V gene lookup returns CDR1 SGHTA and CDR2 FQGNSA. The V end was cut by 8 bases, the J end by 6 bases, with 18 bases between. Time point meaning: sample taken at primary tumor resection. Comments on this clonotype: The antigen remains undetermined. A much larger clone lies one base from this, so it may be a read error.

The V call is TRBV7-2, the J call TRBJ2-3; D is perhaps TRBD2 (5 bases). The material was lung tumor tissue, obtained at surgery. The sequence derives from a male donor with early-stage non-small cell lung cancer. CDR3 DNA: TGTGCCAGCGGCCGCACCCTGAGGGAGGATACGCAGTATTTT. Amino acids: CASGRTLREDTQYF. Filled out from reference TRBV7-2 and TRBJ2-3, the complete variable domain reads GAGVSQSPSNKVTEKGKDVELRCDPISGHTALYWYRQSLGQGLEFLIYFQGNSAPDKSGLPSDRFSAERTGGSVSTLTIQRTQQEDSAVYLCASGRTLREDTQYFGPGTRLTVL.